A single sample gave rise to the 31 T cell receptor beta chains below, sequenced in a study of blood T cell repertoires in COVID-19. Repertoires were generated with immunoSEQ multiplex PCR, while TCRdb's copy carries only in-frame clones and drops some. The sample includes 250,000 to 350,000 clones, 80% to 95% of them seen just once. Sequencing was carried out using PBMCs or T cells enriched from blood (not recorded which). The origin of the receptors is a woman in her 30s who had recovered from COVID-19.

The chain couples TRBV6-5 to TRBJ2-7, with a weak D call TRBD1 (6 bases). Germline V gives CDR1 MNHEY, CDR2 SVGAGI. The CDR3 totals 13 residues. V lost 8 bases, J lost 3 bases, and 14 bases lay in between. The CDR3 sequence: CASGGPGDYEQYF. In nucleotides, the CDR3 is TGTGCCAGCGGGGGCCCTGGGGACTACGAGCAGTACTTC.

The chain is built from TRBV7-9 and TRBJ1-1, with unresolved D. V lost 0 bases to trimming and J lost 1 base, with 6 bases between them. This CDR3 spans 14 amino acids. Germline V lookup: CDR1 SEHNR, CDR2 FQNEAQ (reference sequence). CDR3 bases: TGTGCCAGCAGCTTAGCGTTTAGGAACACTGAAGCTTTCTTT. Protein sequence: CASSLAFRNTEAFF.

The chain recombines TRBV6-6 with TRBJ2-7; TRBD1 matches 9 bases. Germline CDR1 and CDR2: MNHNY and SVGAGI (reference sequence). The V segment lost 7 bases and the J segment 6 bases; nucleotides outside the gene matches: 10. The CDR3 length is 14 residues. CDR3 protein: CASNLGTGSSEQYF. The CDR3 region has the DNA TGTGCCAGCAACTTGGGGACAGGGTCGTCCGAGCAGTACTTC.

This clone appeared a single time. This chain connects TRBV7-8 to TRBJ2-7; maybe TRBD2 (5 bases). The V gene lost 5 bases and the J gene lost 3 bases, with 11 bases spanning the gap. CDR1 is SGHVS and CDR2 is FQNEAQ in the germline V gene. The CDR3 has 13 residues. CDR3 sequence reads: CASSTRTSYEQYF. The CDR3 DNA is TGTGCCAGCAGCACCAGAACTAGCTACGAGCAGTACTTC.

The chain links TRBV3-1 (or the pseudogene TRBV3-2) to TRBJ1-2; possibly TRBD1 for D (6 bases). The CDR3 is 18 amino acids. Germline CDR1 reads LGHDT; CDR2 reads YNNKEL (reference sequence). The V and J ends lost 1 base and 3 bases respectively, with 21 bases between them. For the CDR3, the DNA is TGTGCCAGCAGCCAAGCAGGCGGCAGGGGATCGCGCCACTATGGCTACACCTTC. Its protein is CASSQAGGRGSRHYGYTF.

The chain links TRBV6-5 to TRBJ2-1, with D possibly TRBD2 on 6 matching bases. Looked up from germline, CDR1 is MNHEY and CDR2 is SVGAGI. Trimming pared 10 bases from V and 1 base from J, leaving 14 bases between. The CDR3 consists of 14 residues. CDR3 sequence reads: CAIRGNPSYNEQFF. The CDR3 DNA sequence: TGTGCCATCCGGGGGAACCCGTCCTACAATGAGCAGTTCTTC.

The gene calls are TRBV5-1 and TRBJ1-2; 7 nucleotides agree with TRBD1. This CDR3 is 14 amino acids long. Germline loops: CDR1 SGHRS, CDR2 YFSETQ. V was clipped by 3 bases and J by 8 bases; unmatched bases: 10. The CDR3 DNA reads TGCGCCAGCAGCTCGCGACTCGACAGGGAAGGCTACACCTTC. It encodes CASSSRLDREGYTF.

The chain combines TRBV5-6 with TRBJ1-2, with D uncertain. V gave up 2 bases and J gave up 2 bases, with 13 bases separating them. The CDR3 is 15 residues long. Germline CDR1 reads SGHDT; CDR2 reads YYEEEE. This chain's CDR3 is CASSFLQINNYGYTF. CDR3 bases: TGTGCCAGCAGCTTTCTACAGATTAACAACTATGGCTACACCTTC. Full variable domain (outside the CDR3, taken from reference TRBV5-6 and TRBJ1-2): DAGVTQSPTHLIKTRGQQVTLRCSPKSGHDTVSWYQQALGQGPQFIFQYYEEEERQRGNFPDRFSGHQFPNYSSELNVNALLLGDSALYLCASSFLQINNYGYTFGSGTRLTVV.

The chain joins TRBV3-1 (or the pseudogene TRBV3-2) to TRBJ2-2; possible D gene TRBD2, 5 bases. The germline CDR1 and CDR2 sequences are LGHDT and YNNKEL (reference sequence). V lost 0 bases, J lost 2 bases, and 10 bases lay in between. This CDR3 contains 16 residues. The CDR3 loop is CASSQDALGNTGELFF. DNA for the CDR3: TGTGCCAGCAGCCAAGACGCACTAGGCAACACCGGGGAGCTGTTTTTT.

This clone was counted a few times. The chain joins TRBV25-1 to TRBJ2-2; no firm D call. Germline assignment: CDR1 MGHDK and CDR2 SYGVNS. The V and J ends lost 0 bases and 5 bases respectively, with 13 bases between them. The CDR3 is 16 residues long. The CDR3 DNA sequence: TGTGCCAGCAGTGAATATATTTGGGCCAGTACCGGGGAGCTGTTTTTT. Its protein is CASSEYIWASTGELFF.

The chain employs TRBV27 and TRBJ2-5; D call uncertain. Germline CDR1 and CDR2: MNHEY and SMNVEV (reference sequence). This CDR3 is built from 13 residues. The V end was cut by 4 bases, the J end by 2 bases, with 8 bases between. The CDR3 is CASSSLGQETQYF. The CDR3 nucleotides are TGTGCCAGCAGTTCGCTAGGTCAAGAGACCCAGTACTTC.

V gene TRBV29-1 combines with J gene TRBJ2-7; TRBD2 matches at 9 bases. With the DNA end fitting TRBJ2-1 better, the J assignment may be wrong. The CDR3 consists of 15 residues. The V gene's germline CDR1 is SQVTM and CDR2 ANQGSEA. CDR3 region: CSVEPGLARGGYQFF. The CDR3 nucleotides are TGCAGCGTTGAACCGGGACTAGCCCGGGGGGGTTATCAGTTCTTC.

The gene calls are TRBV3-1 (or the pseudogene TRBV3-2) and TRBJ1-4; 7 bases align to TRBD1. The CDR3 totals 14 residues. Per germline, CDR1 LGHDT and CDR2 YNNKEL (reference sequence). J lost 5 bases, V lost 4 bases, and 4 bases had no gene match. This chain's CDR3 is CASSPWTGNEKLFF. The CDR3 DNA sequence: TGTGCCAGCAGCCCCTGGACAGGAAATGAAAAACTGTTTTTT.

The V gene is TRBV18, the J gene TRBJ1-2; D might be TRBD1 (6 bases). The CDR3 totals 14 residues. The germline V gene has CDR1 KGHSH and CDR2 LQKENI. With 4 bases removed from V and 5 bases from J, the gap between germline ends came to 14 bases. The CDR3 region has the DNA TGTGCCAGCTCACTATCCGGACAGCCTTATGGCTACACCTTC. Translating gives CASSLSGQPYGYTF.

The genes are TRBV7-3 and TRBJ2-2, with 7 bases aligning to TRBD1. Germline trimming cut 5 bases from V and 1 base from J; bases unmatched to any gene: 4. The CDR3 has 15 residues. Germline CDR1 SGHTA, CDR2 FQGTGA. The CDR3 sequence: CASSNTGENTGELFF. CDR3 bases: TGTGCCAGCAGCAATACAGGGGAGAACACCGGGGAGCTGTTTTTT.

V gene TRBV6-5 combines with J gene TRBJ2-7, with 8 bases fitting TRBD2. V lost 10 bases, J lost 1 base, and 12 bases stayed unmatched. The CDR3 spans 15 residues. Germline V lookup: CDR1 MNHEY, CDR2 SVGAGI. The chain's CDR3 is CATAPVAGGSYEQYF. In DNA form, the CDR3 reads TGTGCCACCGCCCCGGTGGCGGGAGGTTCCTACGAGCAGTACTTC.

This rearrangement joins TRBV15 to TRBJ1-6; tentative D call: TRBD1 (5 bases). Germline-derived CDR1 and CDR2 are LNHNV and YYDKDF (reference sequence). The CDR3 is made up of 15 amino acids. Between the trimmed V and J ends, which lost 5 bases and 8 bases, there was a span of 16 bases. CDR3 nucleotide sequence: TGTGCCACCAGCGCCCGCGACAGCCTCGATTCACCCCTCCACTTT. This encodes CATSARDSLDSPLHF. The whole variable domain, filled in from reference TRBV15 and TRBJ1-6, reads DAMVIQNPRYQVTQFGKPVTLSCSQTLNHNVMYWYQQKSSQAPKLLFHYYDKDFNNEADTPDNFQSRRPNTSFCFLDIRSPGLGDTAMYLCATSARDSLDSPLHFGNGTRLTVT.

Here the CDR3 reads CASDGQVTDTQYF. The CDR3 region has the DNA TGTGCCAGCGACGGACAGGTCACAGATACGCAGTATTTT. V is TRBV28 and J is TRBJ2-3; 7 bases align to TRBD1. Germline CDR1 and CDR2: MDHEN and SYDVKM. This CDR3 region has 13 residues. J was trimmed by 2 bases and V by 8 bases; bases with no gene match: 4.

The chain couples TRBV10-3 to TRBJ2-7; 10 positions agree with TRBD2. The CDR3 contains 14 residues. Looked up from germline, CDR1 is ENHRY and CDR2 is SYGVKD. The trim removed 5 bases at V and 0 bases at J, leaving 1 base unmatched. As DNA, the CDR3 is TGTGCCATCAGTACTAGCGGGAACTCCTACGAGCAGTACTTC. This translates into CAISTSGNSYEQYF.

CDR3 in amino acids: CASSLYPGTGGDYEQYF. CDR3 sequence (DNA): TGTGCCAGCAGCTTATACCCCGGGACAGGGGGCGACTACGAGCAGTACTTC. J is TRBJ2-7 and V is TRBV7-3, with TRBD1 matching over 12 bases. The CDR3 has 17 amino acids. The trim removed 2 bases at V and 3 bases at J, leaving 8 bases unmatched. The germline gives CDR1 SGHTA, CDR2 FQGTGA.

This clone came up a few times. The J gene is TRBJ2-7, the V gene TRBV6-2 or TRBV6-3; TRBD2 aligns across 11 bases. This CDR3 comprises 13 residues. The V gene's germline CDR1 is MNHEY and CDR2 SVGEGT. The ends lost 6 bases at V and 6 bases at J; junction bases unmatched: 4. The CDR3 sequence: CASSRGLAAEQYF. The CDR3 nucleotides read TGTGCCAGCAGCCGGGGACTAGCGGCCGAGCAGTACTTC.

The chain uses TRBV6-5 and TRBJ1-5, with 8 bases fitting TRBD1. The CDR3 length is 15 residues. Germline lookup yields CDR1 MNHEY and CDR2 SVGAGI. The J segment lost 6 bases and the V segment lost 2 bases, leaving 6 bases of the junction unmatched. Here the CDR3 reads CASSYDGQGGQPQHF. Here the CDR3 DNA reads TGTGCCAGCAGTTACGATGGACAGGGTGGTCAGCCCCAGCATTTT.

This chain joins TRBV3-1 (or the pseudogene TRBV3-2) and TRBJ2-3; the D is unclear. The CDR3 is 12 residues long. V was shortened by 1 base and J by 5 bases, with 4 bases between the two germline ends. Germline CDR1 and CDR2: LGHDT and YNNKEL (reference sequence). The CDR3 DNA reads TGTGCCAGCAGCCAAGTCAGAGATACGCAGTATTTT. This encodes CASSQVRDTQYF.

The V gene is TRBV6-2 or TRBV6-3, the J gene TRBJ1-4; D perhaps matches TRBD1 (6 bases). Trimming cost V 6 bases and J 4 bases, with 15 bases left between them. CDR3 length: 15 amino acids. Germline lookup yields CDR1 MNHEY and CDR2 SVGEGT. The CDR3 DNA reads as TGTGCCAGCAGCTCCCCGGGACAAGTTAATGAAAAACTGTTTTTT. This translates into CASSSPGQVNEKLFF.

This sequence joins TRBV5-6 and TRBJ2-1, with D possibly TRBD1 on 5 matching bases. CDR1 and CDR2 (germline): SGHDT, YYEEEE. The CDR3 has 13 residues. Trimming removed 0 bases from V and 10 bases from J, with 11 bases in between. The CDR3 loop reads CASSLGQSREQFF. CDR3 nucleotide sequence: TGTGCCAGCAGCTTGGGACAGAGTAGGGAGCAGTTCTTC.

The gene calls are TRBV5-1 and TRBJ1-3; 10 bases line up with TRBD1. The CDR3 runs 15 residues. In germline, CDR1 is SGHRS, CDR2 YFSETQ. Germline trimming cut 5 bases from V and 4 bases from J; bases unmatched to any gene: 6. CDR3 coding DNA: TGCGCCAGCAGACCGGACAGGGGGTTCGGAAACACCATATATTTT. Protein product: CASRPDRGFGNTIYF.

The CDR3 nucleotides are TGTGCCAGTAGTATAGAGGTTGGGAGAGAGGGGGACAGGGCGAACTATGGCTACACCTTC. This codes for CASSIEVGREGDRANYGYTF. V and J are TRBV19 and TRBJ1-2; 9 positions match TRBD1. CDR3 length equals 20 residues. Germline loops: CDR1 LNHDA, CDR2 SQIVND (reference sequence). V was clipped by 0 bases and J by 2 bases; unmatched bases: 16.

The rearrangement uses TRBV7-9 and TRBJ1-1; perhaps TRBD1 as D (5 bases). Germline V gives CDR1 SEHNR, CDR2 FQNEAQ (reference sequence). V was pared by 5 bases and J by 4 bases, with 14 bases between. CDR3 length equals 14 residues. The CDR3 DNA follows: TGTGCCAGCAGCCCACTAAGCAGGGCCACTGAAGCTTTCTTT. Translation: CASSPLSRATEAFF. The entire variable domain, with the rest obtained from reference TRBV7-9 and TRBJ1-1, is as follows: DTGVSQNPRHKITKRGQNVTFRCDPISEHNRLYWYRQTLGQGPEFLTYFQNEAQLEKSRLLSDRFSAERPKGSFSTLEIQRTEQGDSAMYLCASSPLSRATEAFFGQGTRLTVV.

The chain has TRBV13 and TRBJ1-1; D is possibly TRBD1 (6 bases). CDR1 is PRHDT, CDR2 FYEKMQ, per germline (reference sequence). V dropped 3 bases and J dropped 3 bases, with 14 bases sitting between them. The CDR3 is 15 amino acids. The CDR3 bases are TGTGCCAGCAGCTTTGGGAGACAGGCACACACTGAAGCTTTCTTT. Protein sequence: CASSFGRQAHTEAFF.

This clone came up once. The chain carries TRBV14 and TRBJ2-3; D possibly corresponds to TRBD2 (6 bases). CDR1 SGHDN and CDR2 FVKESK come from the germline V gene. The germline V and J ends were trimmed by 5 bases and 6 bases, with 12 bases remaining between them. The CDR3 is made up of 13 amino acids. CDR3 bases: TGTGCCAGCAGCACGGGGAGGCCGGATACGCAGTATTTT. The encoded protein is CASSTGRPDTQYF. The full variable domain, its missing parts supplied by reference TRBV14 and TRBJ2-3, is EAGVTQFPSHSVIEKGQTVTLRCDPISGHDNLYWYRRVMGKEIKFLLHFVKESKQDESGMPNNRFLAERTGGTYSTLKVQPAELEDSGVYFCASSTGRPDTQYFGPGTRLTVL.

The chain has TRBV14 and TRBJ1-1; D not resolved. Trimming cost V 2 bases and J 1 base, with 5 bases left between them. CDR3 length equals 13 residues. The V gene's germline CDR1 is SGHDN and CDR2 FVKESK. This chain's CDR3 is CASSQSQNTEAFF. CDR3 nucleotides: TGTGCCAGCAGCCAATCCCAGAACACTGAAGCTTTCTTT.